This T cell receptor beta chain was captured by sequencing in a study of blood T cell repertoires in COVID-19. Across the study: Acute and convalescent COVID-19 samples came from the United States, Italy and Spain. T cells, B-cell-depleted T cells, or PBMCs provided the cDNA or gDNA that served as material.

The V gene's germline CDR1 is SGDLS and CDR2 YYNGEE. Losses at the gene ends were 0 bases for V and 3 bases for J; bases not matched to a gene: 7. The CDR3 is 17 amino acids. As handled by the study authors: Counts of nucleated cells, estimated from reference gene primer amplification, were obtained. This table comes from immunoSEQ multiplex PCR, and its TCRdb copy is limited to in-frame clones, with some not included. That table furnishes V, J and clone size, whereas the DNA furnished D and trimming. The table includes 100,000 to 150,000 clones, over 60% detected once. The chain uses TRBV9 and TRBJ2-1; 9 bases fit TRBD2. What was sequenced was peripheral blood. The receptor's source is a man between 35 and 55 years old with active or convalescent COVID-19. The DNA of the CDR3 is TGTGCCAGCAGCGTAGAACCAGCGGGGGGTTACTACAATGAGCAGTTCTTC. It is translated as CASSVEPAGGYYNEQFF.